This T cell receptor beta chain originates from a study of human T cells and chemical hapten exposure. Study context: Doses of diphenylcyclopropenone went to the patients' scalps weekly throughout the roughly 24-week study. TCR yields differed between samples (mainly from small differences in pooled library volume). General study findings and limits: Versus controls, significantly more large CDR3 similarity clusters arose from expanded TCRs.

The CDR3 runs to 15 residues. The germline CDR1 and CDR2 sequences are MNHNS and SASEGT. V shed 3 bases and J shed 0 bases, with 6 bases lying between them. Regarding time point: patch test 1, 2 weeks after DPC sensitization. Treatment reported: therapeutic diphenylcyclopropenone sensitization with weekly scalp DPC. In the original analysis: The median was about 100,000 TCRs per sample, ranging roughly 20,000 to 690,600. MiXCR, run by TCRdb on the RACE reads, gives a single entry per CDR3 protein. The authors' filters were not applied to this entry. Here the sample spans some 170,000 distinct CDR3 sequences, 20% to 25% being singletons. This clonotype has just a few counts. Its antigen is not identified.

This receptor was identified in a woman in her forties or fifties with alopecia areata. Some clones in this sample may be carry-over from other donors' samples. The chain has TRBV6-1 and TRBJ2-6; no reliable D call. The source material was whole blood, sampled in connection with sensitization to the hapten diphenylcyclopropenone (DPC). The CDR3 region has the DNA TGTGCCAGCAGTGATCAAGGCTCTGGGGCCAACGTCCTGACTTTC. As protein: CASSDQGSGANVLTF.